This entry lists 22 T cell receptor beta chains sequenced from one sample in a study of cytotoxic CD8 clonotypes in ibrutinib-treated CLL. The data were produced by immunoSEQ multiplex PCR, yet TCRdb's version contains in-frame clones alone and is incomplete. The table records 150,000 to 200,000 clones, about four fifths of them present only once. The sequencing used PBMCs, collected after 12 months of ibrutinib treatment. These receptors were obtained from a human donor with chronic lymphocytic leukemia.

The genes are TRBV6-5 and TRBJ1-2; 9 nucleotides line up with TRBD1. The germline V gene encodes CDR1 MNHEY and CDR2 SVGAGI. V lost 3 bases to trimming and J lost 11 bases; unmatched junction nucleotides: 7. This CDR3 is 13 amino acids long. CDR3 nucleotides: TGTGCCAGCAGTTATGGACAGGGGAGCTGGTACACCTTC. Protein: CASSYGQGSWYTF.

This clone was observed a handful of times. The chain employs TRBV29-1 and TRBJ2-2; D might be TRBD1 or TRBD2, each matching 5 bases. Trimming stripped 4 bases from V and 13 bases from J, with 13 bases between. Germline V gene sequence: CDR1 SQVTM, CDR2 ANQGSEA. The CDR3 is made up of 11 amino acids. The CDR3 bases are TGCAGCGTTGCGAGGGGCGGTTGGCTGTTTTTT. The encoded protein is CSVARGGWLFF.

In this sample, this clone turned up a few times. The chain has TRBV11-3 and TRBJ2-3; D perhaps matches TRBD1 (6 bases). V lost 5 bases and J lost 0, with 9 bases in between. This CDR3 is built from 14 residues. Germline V gene lookup returns CDR1 SGHNT and CDR2 YENEEA. CDR3 sequence: CASSAGTSTDTQYF. The DNA for the CDR3 is TGTGCCAGCAGCGCCGGGACAAGCACAGATACGCAGTATTTT.

The CDR3 sequence is CASSLIEAGELFF. As DNA, the CDR3 is TGTGCCAGCAGCTTGATCGAGGCCGGGGAGCTGTTTTTT. The gene calls are TRBV28 and TRBJ2-2, with D hard to call. CDR1 and CDR2 (germline): MDHEN, SYDVKM. The CDR3 spans 13 residues. V was pared by 6 bases and J by 6 bases, with 11 bases between.

The chain combines TRBV2 with TRBJ2-7, with D perhaps TRBD2 (5 bases). The CDR3 covers 12 residues. The germline V and J ends were trimmed by 7 bases and 5 bases, with 12 bases remaining between them. CDR1 and CDR2 from the germline V gene are SNHLY and FYNNEI. The CDR3 region is CASMVRRNEQYF. CDR3 bases: TGTGCCAGCATGGTCAGGAGGAACGAGCAGTACTTC.

The gene calls are TRBV10-3 and TRBJ2-3; 15 bases are a match to TRBD2. CDR1 is ENHRY and CDR2 is SYGVKD in the germline V gene. The V and J ends lost 4 bases and 4 bases, in that order; junction bases with no gene match: 15. The CDR3 contains 20 residues. The CDR3 DNA follows: TGTGCCATCAGTGGGTCCGCCGGGACTAGCGGGAGGAAAGGACCAGATACGCAGTATTTT. It specifies CAISGSAGTSGRKGPDTQYF.

This rearrangement joins TRBV19 to TRBJ1-5; D call uncertain. The CDR3 spans 14 residues. The V and J ends lost 5 bases and 7 bases respectively, with 15 bases between them. Germline values: CDR1 LNHDA, CDR2 SQIVND (reference sequence). The CDR3 sequence is CASSLRMEGQPQHF. Written as DNA, the CDR3 is TGTGCCAGTAGTCTACGCATGGAGGGACAGCCCCAGCATTTT. The full variable domain, completed using reference TRBV19 and TRBJ1-5, is DGGITQSPKYLFRKEGQNVTLSCEQNLNHDAMYWYRQDPGQGLRLIYYSQIVNDFQKGDIAEGYSVSREKKESFPLTVTSAQKNPTAFYLCASSLRMEGQPQHFGDGTRLSIL.

The V and J genes are TRBV25-1 and TRBJ2-7; no clear D. CDR1 and CDR2 (germline): MGHDK, SYGVNS. There are 10 residues in the CDR3. Trimming took 8 bases from V and 11 from J, leaving 13 bases between them. CDR3 DNA: TGTGCCAGCTCGGTCCAAAGGAAGTACTTC. This codes for CASSVQRKYF.

This clone came up a few times. This sequence joins TRBV18 and TRBJ1-1; TRBD1 is a possible D gene (5 bases). Trimming removed 2 bases from V and 3 bases from J, with 13 bases in between. The CDR3 sequence is 15 residues long. The germline V gene encodes CDR1 KGHSH and CDR2 LQKENI. CDR3 nucleotides: TGTGCCAGCTCACCAGCAGGTACGGGGCACACTGAAGCTTTCTTT. Protein: CASSPAGTGHTEAFF.

The V gene is TRBV10-3, the J gene TRBJ2-2, with D tentatively TRBD2 (6 bases). Per germline, CDR1 ENHRY and CDR2 SYGVKD. This CDR3 has 14 amino acids. The V and J ends lost 8 bases and 5 bases respectively, with 15 bases between them. The CDR3 loop reads CAIFAGSETGELFF. CDR3 DNA: TGTGCCATCTTCGCGGGGTCGGAGACCGGGGAGCTGTTTTTT.

The chain employs TRBV7-9 and TRBJ1-2, with D perhaps TRBD1 (5 bases). Germline V gene sequence: CDR1 SEHNR, CDR2 FQNEAQ (reference sequence). Trimming removed 6 bases from V and 8 bases from J, with 10 bases in between. This CDR3 is built from 11 residues. The CDR3 sequence is CASRAGFGYTF. As DNA, the CDR3 is TGTGCCAGCAGAGCAGGGTTCGGCTACACCTTC. Complete variable domain (other parts from reference TRBV7-9 and TRBJ1-2): DTGVSQNPRHKITKRGQNVTFRCDPISEHNRLYWYRQTLGQGPEFLTYFQNEAQLEKSRLLSDRFSAERPKGSFSTLEIQRTEQGDSAMYLCASRAGFGYTFGSGTRLTVV.

This clone was found once. The chain employs TRBV5-1 and TRBJ2-3; D is unclear. The V end lost 4 bases, the J end lost 0 bases, and 9 bases lay between the germline ends. The CDR3 covers 14 residues. Germline assignment: CDR1 SGHRS and CDR2 YFSETQ. Written as DNA, the CDR3 is TGCGCCAGCAGCCGAATCGAGAGCACAGATACGCAGTATTTT. It is translated as CASSRIESTDTQYF. The variable domain in full, with the rest retrieved from reference TRBV5-1 and TRBJ2-3, is KAGVTQTPRYLIKTRGQQVTLSCSPISGHRSVSWYQQTPGQGLQFLFEYFSETQRNKGNFPGRFSGRQFSNSRSEMNVSTLELGDSALYLCASSRIESTDTQYFGPGTRLTVL.

This clone showed up just once. CDR3 in amino acids: CASSIALGPNTEAFF. In DNA form, the CDR3 reads TGTGCCAGTAGTATTGCTTTGGGTCCGAACACTGAAGCTTTCTTT. The chain combines TRBV19 with TRBJ1-1; D uncertain. Trimming took 3 bases from V and 1 from J, leaving 12 bases between them. CDR3 length: 15 residues. Germline V gene lookup returns CDR1 LNHDA and CDR2 SQIVND (reference sequence).

The genes are TRBV28 and TRBJ2-1, with 10 bases aligning to TRBD2. Germline V gene sequence: CDR1 MDHEN, CDR2 SYDVKM. J gave up 3 bases and V 9 bases, and 2 bases lay outside the gene matches. This CDR3 contains 13 residues. Here the CDR3 DNA reads TGTGCCAGTTGGACTAGCGGCTACAATGAGCAGTTCTTC. This encodes CASWTSGYNEQFF.

This clone has just a few counts. The chain recombines TRBV28 with TRBJ2-1, with TRBD2 as a possible D gene (6 bases). Between the trimmed V and J ends, which lost 4 bases and 10 bases, there was a span of 20 bases. This CDR3 has 15 amino acids. CDR1 and CDR2 (germline): MDHEN, SYDVKM. The CDR3: CASSSPGLASREQFF. In DNA, the CDR3 is TGTGCCAGCAGTTCCCCGGGACTCGCCTCACGGGAGCAGTTCTTC. Full variable domain (remainder filled in from reference TRBV28 and TRBJ2-1): DVKVTQSSRYLVKRTGEKVFLECVQDMDHENMFWYRQDPGLGLRLIYFSYDVKMKEKGDIPEGYSVSREKKERFSLILESASTNQTSMYLCASSSPGLASREQFFGPGTRLTVL.

This clone was seen once. The J gene is TRBJ1-2, the V gene TRBV6-5, with 7 bases aligning to TRBD1. CDR1 and CDR2 from the germline V gene are MNHEY and SVGAGI. The CDR3 is 12 amino acids. V shed 6 bases, J shed 4 bases, and the junction held 2 bases outside the gene matches. The chain's CDR3 is CASRGTAYGYTF. The CDR3 DNA follows: TGTGCCAGCAGGGGGACAGCCTATGGCTACACCTTC.

V usage is TRBV6-6 and J usage is TRBJ2-2; TRBD1 agrees at 10 bases. Germline CDR1 MNHNY, CDR2 SVGAGI (reference sequence). J was trimmed by 7 bases and V by 8 bases; bases with no gene match: 10. The CDR3 is 15 residues long. CDR3 bases: TGTGCCAGCGGTACCCCGGGACAGGGGATCGGGGAGCTGTTTTTT. The encoded protein is CASGTPGQGIGELFF.

The gene calls are TRBV7-3 and TRBJ2-1, with 8 nucleotides matching TRBD2. The V and J ends lost 5 bases and 6 bases, in that order; junction bases with no gene match: 3. This CDR3 comprises 13 residues. Germline V gene lookup returns CDR1 SGHTA and CDR2 FQGTGA. The CDR3: CASSPGTSNEQFF. The CDR3 DNA is TGTGCCAGCAGCCCCGGGACTAGCAATGAGCAGTTCTTC.

The V gene is TRBV9, the J gene TRBJ2-7; 12 bases are shared with TRBD2. CDR3 length equals 17 residues. Germline assignment: CDR1 SGDLS and CDR2 YYNGEE. V trimming: 3 bases; J trimming: 2 bases; junction bases outside the gene matches: 9. The CDR3 region is CASSEGLAGYSTYEQYF. CDR3 in DNA: TGTGCCAGCAGCGAAGGACTAGCGGGATACTCTACCTACGAGCAGTACTTC. Filled out from reference TRBV9 and TRBJ2-7, the complete variable domain reads DSGVTQTPKHLITATGQRVTLRCSPRSGDLSVYWYQQSLDQGLQFLIQYYNGEERAKGNILERFSAQQFPDLHSELNLSSLELGDSALYFCASSEGLAGYSTYEQYFGPGTRLTVT.

The chain combines TRBV5-1 with TRBJ2-2, with D tentatively TRBD1 (5 bases). Germline CDR1 and CDR2: SGHRS and YFSETQ. Deletions cut 2 bases from V and 4 bases from J, with 12 bases between. CDR3 length: 15 residues. CDR3 amino acids: CASSLDSSPTGELFF. CDR3 DNA: TGCGCCAGCAGCTTAGACAGTAGCCCCACCGGGGAGCTGTTTTTT.

This chain joins TRBV5-4 and TRBJ2-3, with TRBD1 matching over 8 bases. CDR1 and CDR2 from the germline V gene are SGHNT and YYREEE (reference sequence). The V and J ends lost 7 bases and 1 base, in that order; junction bases with no gene match: 5. CDR3 length: 14 amino acids. CDR3 in amino acids: CASRADRGTDTQYF. DNA of the CDR3: TGTGCCAGCCGGGCGGACAGGGGCACAGATACGCAGTATTTT. Full variable domain (remainder filled in from reference TRBV5-4 and TRBJ2-3): ETGVTQSPTHLIKTRGQQVTLRCSSQSGHNTVSWYQQALGQGPQFIFQYYREEENGRGNFPPRFSGLQFPNYSSELNVNALELDDSALYLCASRADRGTDTQYFGPGTRLTVL.

This chain uses TRBV7-3 with TRBJ1-1, with TRBD1 matching over 7 bases. The V gene end was trimmed by 6 bases and the J gene end by 4 bases; junction bases not matched to a gene: 5. The CDR3 extends over 13 amino acids. Germline assignment: CDR1 SGHTA and CDR2 FQGTGA. CDR3 coding DNA: TGTGCCAGCAGTTCCAGGGGGGGCACTGAAGCTTTCTTT. This sequence encodes CASSSRGGTEAFF.